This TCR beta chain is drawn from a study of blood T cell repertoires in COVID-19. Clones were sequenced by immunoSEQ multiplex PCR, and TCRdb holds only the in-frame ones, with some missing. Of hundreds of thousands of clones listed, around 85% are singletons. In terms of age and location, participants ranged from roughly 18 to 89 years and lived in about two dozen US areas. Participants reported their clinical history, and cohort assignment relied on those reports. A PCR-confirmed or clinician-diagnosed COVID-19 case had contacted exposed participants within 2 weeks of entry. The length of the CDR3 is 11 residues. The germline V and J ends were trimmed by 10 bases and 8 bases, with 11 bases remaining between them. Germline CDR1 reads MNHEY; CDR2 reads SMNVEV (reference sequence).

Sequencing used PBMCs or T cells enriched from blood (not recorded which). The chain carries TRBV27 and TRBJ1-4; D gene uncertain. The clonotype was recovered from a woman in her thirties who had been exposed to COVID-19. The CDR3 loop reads CATRSGEKLFF. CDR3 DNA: TGTGCCACCAGGAGCGGGGAAAAACTGTTTTTT.